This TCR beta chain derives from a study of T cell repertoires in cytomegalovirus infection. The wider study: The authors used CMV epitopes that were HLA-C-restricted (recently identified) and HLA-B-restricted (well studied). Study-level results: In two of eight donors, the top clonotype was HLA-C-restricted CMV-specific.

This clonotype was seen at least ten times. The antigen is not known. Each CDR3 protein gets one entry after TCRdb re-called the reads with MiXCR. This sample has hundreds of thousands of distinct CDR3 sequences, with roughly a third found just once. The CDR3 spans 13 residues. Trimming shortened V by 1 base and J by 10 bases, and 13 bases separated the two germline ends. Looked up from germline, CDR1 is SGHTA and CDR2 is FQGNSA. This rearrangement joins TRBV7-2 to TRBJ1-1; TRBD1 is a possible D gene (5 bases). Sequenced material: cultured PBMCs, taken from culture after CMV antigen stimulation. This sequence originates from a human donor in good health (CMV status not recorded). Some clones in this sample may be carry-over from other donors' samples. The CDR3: CASSLGNWDRAFF. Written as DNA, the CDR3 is TGTGCCAGCAGCTTAGGAAACTGGGACCGAGCTTTCTTT. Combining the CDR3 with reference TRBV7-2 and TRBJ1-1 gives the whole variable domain GAGVSQSPSNKVTEKGKDVELRCDPISGHTALYWYRQSLGQGLEFLIYFQGNSAPDKSGLPSDRFSAERTGGSVSTLTIQRTQQEDSAVYLCASSLGNWDRAFFGQGTRLTVV.